The present T cell receptor (beta chain) was sequenced within a study of T cell responses to AZD1222 COVID-19 vaccine. Study results and caveats: An increase in Spike-specific TCR breadth and depth was observed after two AZD1222 doses. Most donors were white British and more were female, and clonal diversity was possibly underestimated. Repertoire sampling occurred only after the peak T cell response.

Both about-4-week and about-12-week second-dose recipients were combined. On this clone itself: Its target is unknown.

This CDR3 has 13 amino acids. Trimming stripped 3 bases from V and 7 bases from J, with 10 bases between. Per germline, CDR1 ENHRY and CDR2 SYGVKD. TCRdb's table, derived via immunoSEQ multiplex PCR, lists solely in-frame clones and lacks some. This table holds roughly 150,000 clones, approximately 90% found once. The rearrangement uses TRBV10-3 and TRBJ2-1, with D hard to call. This clonotype was obtained from an adult who received the AZD1222 COVID-19 vaccine. The sample consisted of peripheral blood, taken 28 days after the second AZD1222 dose. The CDR3 is CAISDTPQNEQFF. DNA for the CDR3: TGTGCCATCAGTGATACTCCCCAAAATGAGCAGTTCTTC.